The 19 T cell receptor beta chains below all came from one sample that was sequenced in a study of blood T cells in healthy people across ages. Primed by a sample-barcoded 5' primer and a J-beta primer mix, a second PCR proceeded for about 7 to 11 cycles. TCRdb fed the 5' RACE reads into MiXCR, producing one record per CDR3 protein. Of 700,000 to 950,000 distinct CDR3 sequences listed, roughly 60% are singletons. The sample comprised blood. Source of these receptors: a man aged 30 to 45 in good health.

This clonotype occurred once. The chain joins TRBV7-2 to TRBJ2-3; maybe TRBD1 (5 bases). The CDR3 is 11 amino acids. V lost 5 bases to trimming and J lost 8 bases, with 8 bases between them. Germline V CDR1 and CDR2: SGHTA, FQGNSA. The CDR3 spells CASSPQGTQYF. In DNA form, the CDR3 reads TGTGCCAGCAGCCCGCAGGGTACGCAGTATTTT.

Regarding this clonotype: It may be a read error: a sequence one base away is much more abundant. The final CDR3 position lacks the conserved phenylalanine or tryptophan, pointing to a likely read error. V gene TRBV20-1 combines with J gene TRBJ2-7; D unresolved. Per germline, CDR1 DFQATT and CDR2 SNEGSKA (reference sequence). The CDR3 runs 12 residues. V was cut by 6 bases and J by 3 bases, with 12 bases left in between. CDR3 residues: CSASKTFYEQYL. The DNA for the CDR3 is TGCAGTGCATCCAAGACATTCTACGAGCAGTACTTG.

The chain uses TRBV20-1 and TRBJ2-7, with a weak D call TRBD2 (5 bases). The germline gives CDR1 DFQATT, CDR2 SNEGSKA (reference sequence). Trimming left V 6 bases short and J 2 bases short, with 14 bases between. This CDR3 comprises 13 residues. In nucleotides, the CDR3 is TGCAGTGCCGCCGAAGGACTCGCCTACGAGCAGTACTTC. It codes for CSAAEGLAYEQYF.

The chain joins TRBV6-5 to TRBJ1-2; D is unresolved. Trimming cost V 4 bases and J 7 bases, with 10 bases left between them. Germline CDR1 MNHEY, CDR2 SVGAGI. There are 12 residues in the CDR3. CDR3: CASSFTGSGYTF. The CDR3, as DNA: TGTGCCAGCAGTTTCACGGGGTCTGGCTACACCTTC.

This sequence joins TRBV20-1 and TRBJ2-3, with TRBD1 matching over 8 bases. The CDR3 runs 15 residues. Losses at the gene ends were 3 bases for V and 1 base for J; bases not matched to a gene: 6. Germline CDR1 and CDR2: DFQATT and SNEGSKA (reference sequence). DNA of the CDR3: TGCAGTGCTAGCACAGGGGGTCGGGGCACAGATACGCAGTATTTT. It is translated as CSASTGGRGTDTQYF.

This chain connects TRBV6-2 or TRBV6-3 to TRBJ1-2; no clear D. Trimming cost V 2 bases and J 6 bases, with 16 bases left between them. The CDR3 sequence is 15 residues long. Germline V lookup: CDR1 MNHEY, CDR2 SVGEGT. Here the CDR3 DNA reads TGTGCCAGCAGTTACCAGGTTGCCTTAGGGCATGGCTACACCTTC. Protein: CASSYQVALGHGYTF.

The chain has TRBV11-2 and TRBJ2-3; no clear D. Germline V gene lookup returns CDR1 SGHAT and CDR2 FQNNGV. The CDR3 consists of 15 residues. Deletions cut 0 bases from V and 0 bases from J, with 7 bases between. CDR3 DNA: TGTGCCAGCAGCTTAGAGGTAGTTAGCACAGATACGCAGTATTTT. This gives the protein CASSLEVVSTDTQYF.

With respect to this clonotype: One end of the junction does not line up with germline, which may come from a read error. The chain couples TRBV6-5 to TRBJ2-5; D may be TRBD1 (6 bases). The CDR3 has 13 residues. Germline V gives CDR1 MNHEY, CDR2 SVGAGI. The CDR3 here is CASSYRGKETRYF. The CDR3 DNA is TGTGCCAGCAGTTACAGGGGGAAAGAGACCCGGTACTTC.

This clonotype turned up a few times. J is TRBJ2-1 and V is TRBV20-1, with D hard to call. Germline V gives CDR1 DFQATT, CDR2 SNEGSKA (reference sequence). V was shortened by 6 bases and J by 5 bases, with 11 bases between the two germline ends. CDR3 length equals 12 residues. DNA for the CDR3: TGCAGTGCGTCATTAACCCACAATGAGCAGTTCTTC. Translating it yields CSASLTHNEQFF.

In this sample, this clonotype turned up a few times. The gene calls are TRBV27 and TRBJ2-7, with TRBD1 matching over 8 bases. In germline, CDR1 is MNHEY, CDR2 SMNVEV (reference sequence). The V segment lost 5 bases and the J segment 4 bases; nucleotides outside the gene matches: 13. CDR3 length equals 16 residues. The CDR3 sequence: CASSPSTGVRVYEQYF. CDR3 sequence (DNA): TGTGCCAGCAGTCCCTCGACAGGGGTGAGGGTTTACGAGCAGTACTTC.

The chain joins TRBV25-1 to TRBJ1-2; D not resolved. This CDR3 contains 14 residues. V lost 3 bases, J lost 3 bases, and 11 bases lay in between. CDR1 and CDR2 (germline): MGHDK, SYGVNS. The CDR3 region has the DNA TGTGCCAGCAGTGAGGGTCTATCCCACTATGGCTACACCTTC. Encoded protein: CASSEGLSHYGYTF.

The J gene is TRBJ2-1, the V gene TRBV7-3, with 7 bases matching TRBD2. The J segment lost 8 bases and the V segment lost 5 bases, leaving 12 bases of the junction unmatched. CDR3 length: 15 residues. Looked up from germline, CDR1 is SGHTA and CDR2 is FQGTGA. The CDR3 protein is CASSPTPRGVHEQFF. In DNA, the CDR3 is TGTGCCAGCAGCCCCACACCCCGGGGGGTCCATGAGCAGTTCTTC.

The chain has TRBV6-2 or TRBV6-3 and TRBJ1-5, with a possible D match to TRBD1 (6 bases). Trimming took 8 bases from V and 1 from J, leaving 21 bases between them. The CDR3 spans 17 residues. The V gene's germline CDR1 is MNHEY and CDR2 SVGEGT. The CDR3 DNA is TGTGCCAGCGGACGGAGGCAAGACAGGTTAAGCAATCAGCCCCAGCATTTT. It specifies CASGRRQDRLSNQPQHF.

The J gene is TRBJ2-1, the V gene TRBV24-1; TRBD2 matches 10 bases. There are 18 residues in the CDR3. Germline V gene lookup returns CDR1 KGHDR and CDR2 SFDVKD. Trimming at V came to 1 base and at J to 7 bases, leaving 12 bases not matched to a gene. CDR3 DNA: TGTGCCACCAGTGATTTCCGGAGCGGGAGGGCCGTACGAAATGAGCAGTTCTTC. This encodes CATSDFRSGRAVRNEQFF.

The chain uses TRBV15 and TRBJ1-1; D is undetermined. Germline CDR1 and CDR2: LNHNV and YYDKDF (reference sequence). The CDR3 is made up of 14 amino acids. V lost 5 bases to trimming and J lost 8 bases, with 18 bases between them. This CDR3 reads CATSSAANLLEAFF. The DNA for the CDR3 is TGTGCCACCAGCTCGGCAGCCAACCTGTTAGAAGCTTTCTTT. The complete variable domain, with remaining parts taken from reference TRBV15 and TRBJ1-1, reads DAMVIQNPRYQVTQFGKPVTLSCSQTLNHNVMYWYQQKSSQAPKLLFHYYDKDFNNEADTPDNFQSRRPNTSFCFLDIRSPGLGDTAMYLCATSSAANLLEAFFGQGTRLTVV.

The chain couples TRBV27 to TRBJ1-6; the D is unclear. The V end lost 2 bases, the J end lost 7 bases, and 9 bases lay between the germline ends. Germline V gene sequence: CDR1 MNHEY, CDR2 SMNVEV (reference sequence). The CDR3 runs 14 residues. CDR3 DNA: TGTGCCAGCAGTTTAAGGTTAGCGAATTCACCCCTCCACTTT. This sequence encodes CASSLRLANSPLHF.

With regard to this clonotype: A much more abundant neighbour one base away suggests this may be a read error. The rearrangement links TRBV27 to TRBJ2-6; the match to TRBD1 covers 8 bases. Germline V gene sequence: CDR1 MNHEY, CDR2 SMNVEV (reference sequence). V was pared by 7 bases and J by 2 bases, with 4 bases of the junction left unmatched. This CDR3 has 15 amino acids. The chain's CDR3 is CASTPTGAGANVLTF. Here the CDR3 DNA reads TGTGCCAGCACCCCGACAGGGGCTGGGGCCAACGTCCTGACTTTC.

The gene calls are TRBV28 and TRBJ2-3, with 9 bases that match TRBD1. The CDR3 has 15 amino acids. From germline, CDR1 is MDHEN and CDR2 SYDVKM. V shed 5 bases and J 0 bases; nucleotides not matched to a gene: 3. DNA of the CDR3: TGTGCCAGCAGTCACGGGACAGGGAGCACAGATACGCAGTATTTT. It yields the protein CASSHGTGSTDTQYF. The variable domain in full, completed from reference TRBV28 and TRBJ2-3, reads DVKVTQSSRYLVKRTGEKVFLECVQDMDHENMFWYRQDPGLGLRLIYFSYDVKMKEKGDIPEGYSVSREKKERFSLILESASTNQTSMYLCASSHGTGSTDTQYFGPGTRLTVL.

The chain is built from TRBV27 and TRBJ2-3; TRBD2 matches 7 bases. V shed 4 bases and J 4 bases; nucleotides not matched to a gene: 11. Per the germline V gene, CDR1 is MNHEY and CDR2 is SMNVEV (reference sequence). There are 16 residues in the CDR3. The chain's CDR3 is CASSYRAGVGSDTQYF. The CDR3 coding sequence is TGTGCCAGCAGTTATAGGGCGGGAGTAGGTTCAGATACGCAGTATTTT.